The present T cell receptor beta chain was sequenced within a study of cytomegalovirus exposure and HLA in healthy donors. General study findings and limits: A missense DCLRE1C variant was associated with V- and J-gene trimming of TCR beta chains in a later analysis, and an independent cohort replicated the association. Sequencing depth roughly uniform across donors was assumed in presence/absence analyses.

With regard to this clone: The antigen is unknown.

V gave up 6 bases and J gave up 10 bases; unmatched junction bases: 7. The CDR3 runs 11 residues. Germline V gene data show CDR1 as SQVTM and CDR2 as ANQGSEA. PCR employed 60 Vbeta and 13 Jbeta primers. This table comes from immunoSEQ multiplex PCR, and its TCRdb copy is limited to in-frame clones, with some not included. In the table there are about 130,000 clones, 75% to 85% of which are singletons. The source of this sequence is a male donor in good health and CMV-seronegative. This sequence joins TRBV29-1 and TRBJ1-1; 8 bases fit TRBD1. The sequenced sample was PBMCs. CDR3 coding DNA: TGCAGCGTACAGACAGGGGTCGGAGCTTTCTTT. Protein sequence: CSVQTGVGAFF. The full variable domain, in which reference TRBV29-1 and TRBJ1-1 provide the parts outside the CDR3, is SAVISQKPSRDICQRGTSLTIQCQVDSQVTMMFWYRQQPGQSLTLIATANQGSEATYESGFVIDKFPISRPNLTFSTLTVSNMSPEDSSIYLCSVQTGVGAFFGQGTRLTVV.